This TCR beta chain was recorded in a study of Graves' ophthalmopathy and Graves' hyperthyroidism. General study results and limits: Forecasting of ophthalmopathy progression by the model achieved 60% to 71% sensitivity and roughly 75% specificity.

Physicians reached a diagnosis by relying on clinical symptoms, serum thyroxine, TRAb, thyroid ultrasound and orbital computed tomography. What supplied the PBMCs was 10 ml of fresh peripheral blood. The sample holds many counts of this clonotype. Its antigen is not identified. The authors amplified TCR beta CDR3 regions from RNA transcripts. First-round RT-PCR with HTBI primers preceded a second-round multiplex PCR. TCRdb reprocessed the multiplex PCR reads with MiXCR, giving one entry per CDR3 protein. The table has around 660,000 distinct CDR3 sequences, about 41% seen once; the top ten hold more than 2.5%. The TCR comes from an adult man with Graves' ophthalmopathy. Sequenced: peripheral blood.

The CDR3 coding sequence is TGTGCCAGTAAGAAAAGGGTCCTTCCCGCCACTGAAGCTTTCTTT. Protein sequence: CASKKRVLPATEAFF. The chain couples TRBV19 to TRBJ1-1; D remains unclear. Per the germline V gene, CDR1 is LNHDA and CDR2 is SQIVND (reference sequence). The CDR3 spans 15 residues. Deletions cut 7 bases from V and 4 bases from J, with 19 bases between.